This passage covers 28 T cell receptor beta chains from one sample sequenced in a study of cytomegalovirus exposure and HLA in healthy donors. Researchers ran the PCR with 60 Vbeta and 13 Jbeta primers. The repertoire was sequenced with immunoSEQ multiplex PCR; TCRdb's copy has only in-frame clones and lacks some. The sample carries nearly 200,000 clones, roughly four fifths recorded once. Sequenced sample: PBMCs. The receptors stem from a woman between 50 and 59 years old in good health and CMV-seropositive.

DNA of the CDR3: TGTGCCAGCAGCTTATCAGGTTATAGCAATCAGCCCCAGCATTTT. It translates to CASSLSGYSNQPQHF. V gene TRBV7-2 combines with J gene TRBJ1-5; the D is unclear. Trimming took off 2 bases at V and 0 bases at J, with 8 bases between the two ends. CDR3 size: 15 residues. In germline, CDR1 is SGHTA, CDR2 FQGNSA.

The chain joins TRBV10-3 to TRBJ2-7; 10 nucleotides match TRBD1. The J segment lost 2 bases and the V segment lost 7 bases, leaving 5 bases of the junction unmatched. Germline V lookup: CDR1 ENHRY, CDR2 SYGVKD. CDR3 length: 14 amino acids. CDR3 coding DNA: TGTGCCATCAACCCCGGGACAGGGGCCTACGAGCAGTACTTC. Amino acid sequence: CAINPGTGAYEQYF.

The chain joins TRBV10-3 to TRBJ1-1; perhaps TRBD1 as D (5 bases). Trimming shortened V by 10 bases and J by 7 bases, and 16 bases separated the two germline ends. The CDR3 length is 12 residues. CDR1 is ENHRY, CDR2 SYGVKD, per germline. This CDR3 reads CATRGGSGEAFF. The CDR3 DNA reads TGTGCCACGAGGGGAGGGAGCGGTGAAGCTTTCTTT.

The CDR3 DNA reads TGCGCCAGCAGCCTTACCGGGAGTGGGACAGATACGCAGTATTTT. This gives the protein CASSLTGSGTDTQYF. The J gene is TRBJ2-3, the V gene TRBV4-1, with TRBD2 as a possible D gene (6 bases). V was trimmed by 4 bases and J by 3 bases, leaving 14 bases between them. Per germline, CDR1 MGHRA and CDR2 YSYEKL. The CDR3 has 15 amino acids.

The genes are TRBV28 and TRBJ2-1, with D perhaps TRBD2 (6 bases). Trimming took off 4 bases at V and 6 bases at J, with 19 bases between the two ends. The CDR3 totals 16 residues. Per the germline V gene, CDR1 is MDHEN and CDR2 is SYDVKM. The CDR3 region has the DNA TGTGCCAGCAGTTCCGCCCGTGGTCTAGCGTTCAATGAGCAGTTCTTC. Its protein product is CASSSARGLAFNEQFF. The whole variable domain, remainder taken from reference TRBV28 and TRBJ2-1, is DVKVTQSSRYLVKRTGEKVFLECVQDMDHENMFWYRQDPGLGLRLIYFSYDVKMKEKGDIPEGYSVSREKKERFSLILESASTNQTSMYLCASSSARGLAFNEQFFGPGTRLTVL.

The chain links TRBV10-3 to TRBJ2-7, with 7 bases lining up with TRBD1. With 6 bases clipped from V and 3 bases from J, the junction kept 8 bases outside the gene matches. The CDR3 has 14 residues. Per the germline V gene, CDR1 is ENHRY and CDR2 is SYGVKD. The CDR3 sequence is CAIREATGHYEQYF. The DNA of the CDR3 is TGTGCCATCAGGGAGGCGACAGGGCACTACGAGCAGTACTTC.

The chain joins TRBV15 to TRBJ2-2, with TRBD1 matching 9 bases. CDR1 LNHNV and CDR2 YYDKDF come from the germline V gene (reference sequence). CDR3 length: 16 residues. The V gene end was trimmed by 0 bases and the J gene end by 6 bases; junction bases not matched to a gene: 5. In DNA, the CDR3 is TGTGCCACCAGCAGAGACCTACAGGGGGCCGCCGGGGAGCTGTTTTTT. Amino acid sequence: CATSRDLQGAAGELFF.

This clone has more than one count but fewer than ten. CDR3 sequence: CASSQVAGAFLDTQYF. CDR3 bases: TGCGCCAGCAGCCAAGTAGCGGGAGCCTTTTTGGATACGCAGTATTTT. The chain has TRBV4-1 and TRBJ2-3; 9 bases match TRBD2. Germline assignment: CDR1 MGHRA and CDR2 YSYEKL. Unmatched junction bases numbered 8, after V lost 1 base and J lost 6 bases. This CDR3 contains 16 residues.

This clone came up once. The chain combines TRBV28 with TRBJ1-2, with 12 bases aligning to TRBD1. Germline V CDR1 and CDR2: MDHEN, SYDVKM. This CDR3 region has 16 residues. V shed 4 bases and J 4 bases; nucleotides not matched to a gene: 7. The CDR3, as DNA: TGTGCCAGCAGTTCCCACGGGACAGGGGGCTTCTATGGCTACACCTTC. It is translated as CASSSHGTGGFYGYTF.

This chain links TRBV6-1 with TRBJ2-7; 12 positions match TRBD1. Germline CDR1 reads MNHNS; CDR2 reads SASEGT. The CDR3 totals 13 residues. The CDR3 nucleotides read TGTGCCAGCAGTGAAGTTACGGGACAGGGGGCCCTCGTC. This encodes CASSEVTGQGALV.

The table lists this clone with a count of one. The gene calls are TRBV27 and TRBJ2-1, with 8 bases lining up with TRBD2. Germline V lookup: CDR1 MNHEY, CDR2 SMNVEV (reference sequence). The CDR3 loop spans 16 amino acids. After removal of 2 bases from V and 3 bases from J, the junction contained 6 bases not matched to a gene. The CDR3, as DNA: TGTGCCAGCAGTTTAGGCGGGGGGCGTTTCTACAATGAGCAGTTCTTC. Protein product: CASSLGGGRFYNEQFF.

The chain carries TRBV28 and TRBJ1-5, with D possibly matching TRBD1 (6 bases). Trimming removed 3 bases from V and 2 bases from J, with 11 bases in between. CDR3 size: 15 residues. Germline V gene data show CDR1 as MDHEN and CDR2 as SYDVKM. The CDR3 here is CASSFQGLGNQPQHF. CDR3 bases: TGTGCCAGCAGTTTTCAGGGGCTTGGCAATCAGCCCCAGCATTTT.

This clone was recorded only once. The rearrangement uses TRBV5-1 and TRBJ2-3, with no clear D. The CDR3 sequence is 13 residues long. The germline V and J ends were trimmed by 4 bases and 4 bases, with 10 bases remaining between them. Germline CDR1 SGHRS, CDR2 YFSETQ. The CDR3 DNA sequence: TGCGCCAGCAGCATGGACCCGGCAGATACGCAGTATTTT. This gives the protein CASSMDPADTQYF.

The chain has TRBV6-6 and TRBJ2-7; 8 positions agree with TRBD1. V was clipped by 4 bases and J by 4 bases; unmatched bases: 3. The CDR3 length is 13 residues. Germline assignment: CDR1 MNHNY and CDR2 SVGAGI (reference sequence). CDR3 DNA: TGTGCCAGCAGTTTGGACAGGGAGTACGAGCAGTACTTC. Translated, it gives CASSLDREYEQYF.

J is TRBJ2-7 and V is TRBV28, with 11 bases identical to TRBD2. From germline, CDR1 is MDHEN and CDR2 SYDVKM. The CDR3 consists of 13 residues. Trimming removed 0 bases from V and 12 bases from J; junction bases left unmatched: 4. The CDR3 DNA follows: TGTGCCAGCAGTTTATGGCCTAGCGGGAGGTTGTACTTC. Translation gives CASSLWPSGRLYF.

The genes are TRBV5-5 and TRBJ1-2, with a tentative D call TRBD1 (5 bases). Germline V CDR1 and CDR2: SGHKS, YYEKEE (reference sequence). Trimming shortened V by 6 bases and J by 1 base, and 16 bases separated the two germline ends. This CDR3 is 15 amino acids long. The CDR3 bases are TGTGCCAGCAAACTCTCCGGGGGGTATAACTATGGCTACACCTTC. As protein: CASKLSGGYNYGYTF.

This clone was picked up one time. The chain has TRBV19 and TRBJ2-2; weak D call: TRBD1 (5 bases). This CDR3 is 14 amino acids long. Germline CDR1 is LNHDA and CDR2 is SQIVND (reference sequence). V lost 5 bases and J lost 3, with 10 bases in between. Here the CDR3 reads CASSALGDTGELFF. DNA for the CDR3: TGTGCCAGTAGTGCCTTAGGGGACACCGGGGAGCTGTTTTTT.

This clone was detected only once. This chain connects TRBV18 to TRBJ1-4; maybe TRBD1 (5 bases). The length of the CDR3 is 15 residues. Trimming stripped 0 bases from V and 7 bases from J, with 12 bases between. Germline V lookup: CDR1 KGHSH, CDR2 LQKENI. CDR3 DNA: TGTGCCAGCTCACCACCCCAGGGAGGCGGTGAAAAACTGTTTTTT. As protein: CASSPPQGGGEKLFF.

V usage is TRBV9 and J usage is TRBJ2-1, with TRBD1 identical over 9 bases. The germline CDR1 and CDR2 sequences are SGDLS and YYNGEE. The junction had 5 bases not matched to a gene; V was cut back by 4 bases and J by 3 bases. The CDR3 totals 15 residues. In DNA form, the CDR3 reads TGTGCCAGCAGCCCTACAGGGGGCAACTACAATGAGCAGTTCTTC. This translates into CASSPTGGNYNEQFF.

This clone was seen just once. V gene TRBV5-1 combines with J gene TRBJ1-5; 8 positions agree with TRBD1. In germline, CDR1 is SGHRS, CDR2 YFSETQ. The CDR3 loop spans 14 amino acids. The V segment lost 4 bases and the J segment 3 bases; nucleotides outside the gene matches: 3. CDR3 loop: CASSAGGPNQPQHF. CDR3 DNA: TGCGCCAGCAGCGCAGGGGGCCCCAATCAGCCCCAGCATTTT. The full variable domain, its missing parts supplied by reference TRBV5-1 and TRBJ1-5, is KAGVTQTPRYLIKTRGQQVTLSCSPISGHRSVSWYQQTPGQGLQFLFEYFSETQRNKGNFPGRFSGRQFSNSRSEMNVSTLELGDSALYLCASSAGGPNQPQHFGDGTRLSIL.

The V call is TRBV18, the J call TRBJ2-1, with D possibly matching TRBD1 (6 bases). Trimming pared 5 bases from V and 0 bases from J, leaving 8 bases between. CDR3 size: 14 residues. CDR1 and CDR2 from the germline V gene are KGHSH and LQKENI. CDR3: CASSRDNSYNEQFF. Here the CDR3 DNA reads TGTGCCAGCTCAAGGGACAACTCCTACAATGAGCAGTTCTTC.

V and J are TRBV6-6 and TRBJ2-7, with D maybe TRBD2 (5 bases). This CDR3 comprises 13 residues. CDR1 MNHNY and CDR2 SVGAGI come from the germline V gene (reference sequence). Trimming shortened V by 6 bases and J by 3 bases, and 12 bases separated the two germline ends. As DNA, the CDR3 is TGTGCCAGCAGCCCCTGGACTTACTACGAGCAGTACTTC. Protein product: CASSPWTYYEQYF.

The chain joins TRBV6-1 to TRBJ1-1; D might be TRBD1 (5 bases). V shed 2 bases and J shed 4 bases, with 5 bases lying between them. This CDR3 contains 12 residues. Germline assignment: CDR1 MNHNS and CDR2 SASEGT. DNA for the CDR3: TGTGCCAGCAGTGAAAGGGGCACTGAAGCTTTCTTT. Its translation: CASSERGTEAFF.

The chain links TRBV6-8 to TRBJ1-4; weak D call: TRBD1 (5 bases). Per the germline V gene, CDR1 is MNHGY and CDR2 is SAAAGT. This CDR3 has 14 amino acids. The germline V and J ends were trimmed by 7 bases and 9 bases, with 18 bases remaining between them. The CDR3 loop reads CASTKKGRSKKLFF. In DNA form, the CDR3 reads TGTGCCAGCACCAAGAAGGGGAGGAGTAAAAAACTGTTTTTT.

A single count supports this clone. The chain has TRBV7-9 and TRBJ2-1; 7 bases fit TRBD2. The length of the CDR3 is 16 residues. Trimming took 6 bases from V and 7 from J; bases not matched to a gene: 15. In germline, CDR1 is SEHNR, CDR2 FQNEAQ (reference sequence). The CDR3 reads CASSSLGTREVNEQFF. The CDR3 DNA follows: TGTGCCAGCAGTTCCCTAGGTACTCGGGAGGTTAATGAGCAGTTCTTC.

The count of this clone is one. V usage is TRBV28 and J usage is TRBJ1-4; D is ambiguous. Trimming left V 1 base short and J 8 bases short, with 11 bases between. The CDR3 has 14 residues. Germline CDR1 is MDHEN and CDR2 is SYDVKM. The CDR3 spells CASSLSQTQEKLFF. The CDR3 region has the DNA TGTGCCAGCAGTTTATCACAGACCCAAGAAAAACTGTTTTTT.

The chain couples TRBV4-1 to TRBJ2-5, with TRBD2 identical over 8 bases. Germline loops: CDR1 MGHRA, CDR2 YSYEKL. The junction had 9 bases not matched to a gene; V was cut back by 4 bases and J by 5 bases. The CDR3 covers 15 residues. CDR3: CASSPSGLVSETQYF. Here the CDR3 DNA reads TGCGCCAGCAGCCCGTCGGGACTAGTAAGCGAGACCCAGTACTTC.

This clone showed up just once. This rearrangement joins TRBV7-2 to TRBJ2-7; D might be TRBD2 (7 bases). The V end was cut by 4 bases, the J end by 3 bases, with 22 bases between. The CDR3 is 17 amino acids. CDR1 and CDR2 (germline): SGHTA, FQGNSA. CDR3 bases: TGTGCCAGCAGCTCCCGAGGGGGGGGTAGTCTTCGCTACGAGCAGTACTTC. As protein: CASSSRGGGSLRYEQYF.